The next 28 T cell receptor beta chains were all read from a single sample in a study of Ad26.COV2.S vaccination and SARS-CoV-2 variants. Profiled with immunoSEQ multiplex PCR; TCRdb holds only in-frame clones, not every one. This sample has about 180,000 clones, with approximately 88% found just once. The sequencing here drew on peripheral blood, taken after recovery from COVID-19. The receptors stem from a human donor who had recovered from COVID-19.

The J gene is TRBJ2-1, the V gene TRBV6-5, with TRBD1 identical over 7 bases. The CDR3 has 13 amino acids. V gave up 6 bases and J gave up 4 bases; unmatched junction bases: 3. Germline-derived CDR1 and CDR2 are MNHEY and SVGAGI. The CDR3 DNA sequence: TGTGCCAGCAGCCCGACAGGGTACAATGAGCAGTTCTTC. It encodes CASSPTGYNEQFF.

The table lists this clone with a count of one. V is TRBV6-1 and J is TRBJ2-7, with D perhaps being TRBD1 or TRBD2 (9 bases each). Trimming stripped 3 bases from V and 5 bases from J, with 20 bases between. The CDR3 runs to 16 residues. Per germline, CDR1 MNHNS and CDR2 SASEGT. CDR3 in amino acids: CASSELAGDRVHEQYF. Here the CDR3 DNA reads TGTGCCAGCAGTGAGTTAGCGGGGGACAGGGTCCACGAGCAGTACTTC.

The sample holds a few counts of this clone. The genes are TRBV12-5 and TRBJ2-2; perhaps TRBD1 as D (5 bases). CDR1 and CDR2 (germline): LGHNT, FRNRAP. Trimming stripped 1 base from V and 4 bases from J, with 7 bases between. The CDR3 is 14 residues long. The CDR3 DNA is TGTGCTAGTGGTTTGGGGGGCCGCACCGGGGAGCTGTTTTTT. Its translation: CASGLGGRTGELFF.

This clone was found once. V gene TRBV15 combines with J gene TRBJ1-2; 8 positions agree with TRBD1. This CDR3 has 16 residues. With V trimmed by 1 base and J by 8 bases, 12 bases remained unmatched. Per the germline V gene, CDR1 is LNHNV and CDR2 is YYDKDF (reference sequence). The CDR3 sequence: CATSRAFGQGAGGYTF. CDR3 DNA: TGTGCCACCAGCAGAGCTTTCGGTCAGGGGGCGGGCGGCTACACCTTC.

V and J are TRBV4-1 and TRBJ1-4; D remains unclear. This CDR3 region has 16 residues. V dropped 1 base and J dropped 0 bases, with 9 bases sitting between them. Germline CDR1 and CDR2: MGHRA and YSYEKL. CDR3 loop: CASSQVQPATNEKLFF. The CDR3 nucleotides are TGCGCCAGCAGCCAAGTACAGCCTGCAACTAATGAAAAACTGTTTTTT.

The chain is built from TRBV5-6 and TRBJ1-1; TRBD1 is a possible D gene (5 bases). The CDR3 sequence is 16 residues long. Per germline, CDR1 SGHDT and CDR2 YYEEEE. V was trimmed by 4 bases and J by 3 bases, leaving 19 bases between them. As DNA, the CDR3 is TGTGCCAGCAGCCCCAATGGGGGTAGGTGGGACACTGAAGCTTTCTTT. This gives the protein CASSPNGGRWDTEAFF. The full variable domain, its missing parts supplied by reference TRBV5-6 and TRBJ1-1, is DAGVTQSPTHLIKTRGQQVTLRCSPKSGHDTVSWYQQALGQGPQFIFQYYEEEERQRGNFPDRFSGHQFPNYSSELNVNALLLGDSALYLCASSPNGGRWDTEAFFGQGTRLTVV.

The rearrangement uses TRBV12-3 or TRBV12-4 and TRBJ1-4; possibly TRBD1 for D (6 bases). Trimming removed 5 bases at V and 8 bases at J, with 12 bases between. The CDR3 contains 13 residues. CDR3 in DNA: TGTGCCAGCAGTGAGGCTGGGGGCGAAAAACTGTTTTTT. Its translation is CASSEAGGEKLFF.

This chain joins TRBV13 and TRBJ2-1, with 14 bases aligning to TRBD2. Germline V gives CDR1 PRHDT, CDR2 FYEKMQ (reference sequence). The CDR3 is 20 amino acids. The ends lost 1 base at V and 0 bases at J; junction bases unmatched: 8. CDR3 in DNA: TGTGCCAGCAGCTTAGTAGGACTAGCGGGGGGTCTTAGCTCCTACAATGAGCAGTTCTTC. Translated, it gives CASSLVGLAGGLSSYNEQFF.

CDR3 DNA sequence: TGCGCCAGCAGCTTGAGTTACACAGATACGCAGTATTTT. Protein product: CASSLSYTDTQYF. V gene TRBV5-1 combines with J gene TRBJ2-3; no clear D. Germline CDR1 SGHRS, CDR2 YFSETQ. Trimming took off 1 base at V and 2 bases at J, with 5 bases between the two ends. This CDR3 is 13 amino acids long.

The J gene is TRBJ2-5, the V gene TRBV9; 7 nucleotides match TRBD2. Germline CDR1 SGDLS, CDR2 YYNGEE. CDR3 length: 15 amino acids. Unmatched junction bases numbered 3, after V lost 0 bases and J lost 1 base. CDR3 region: CASSVGWGGQETQYF. The CDR3 nucleotides read TGTGCCAGCAGCGTAGGTTGGGGGGGCCAAGAGACCCAGTACTTC.

The V gene is TRBV4-1, the J gene TRBJ2-2; TRBD2 is a possible D gene (7 bases). The CDR3 sequence is 17 residues long. With 0 bases removed from V and 6 bases from J, the gap between germline ends came to 17 bases. Germline CDR1 is MGHRA and CDR2 is YSYEKL. The CDR3 loop reads CASSQDGWGGSAGELFF. The CDR3 DNA reads as TGCGCCAGCAGCCAAGATGGCTGGGGGGGCTCGGCCGGGGAGCTGTTTTTT.

This clone was detected only once. The chain links TRBV9 to TRBJ2-7; D uncertain. This CDR3 is built from 13 residues. The germline gives CDR1 SGDLS, CDR2 YYNGEE. The V end lost 2 bases, the J end lost 6 bases, and 12 bases lay between the germline ends. The CDR3 DNA reads TGTGCCAGCAGCGTGGACCGCAGAGGCGAGCAGTACTTC. As protein: CASSVDRRGEQYF. Full variable domain (missing parts from reference TRBV9 and TRBJ2-7): DSGVTQTPKHLITATGQRVTLRCSPRSGDLSVYWYQQSLDQGLQFLIQYYNGEERAKGNILERFSAQQFPDLHSELNLSSLELGDSALYFCASSVDRRGEQYFGPGTRLTVT.

Only one count was recorded for this clone. V usage is TRBV5-5 and J usage is TRBJ2-3; D is undetermined. Trimming removed 2 bases at V and 6 bases at J, with 13 bases between. CDR3 size: 14 residues. The germline gives CDR1 SGHKS, CDR2 YYEKEE (reference sequence). CDR3 protein: CASSLQTNRDTQYF. The CDR3 bases are TGTGCCAGCAGCTTACAGACAAATCGGGATACGCAGTATTTT. The complete variable domain, with remaining parts taken from reference TRBV5-5 and TRBJ2-3, reads DAGVTQSPTHLIKTRGQQVTLRCSPISGHKSVSWYQQVLGQGPQFIFQYYEKEERGRGNFPDRFSARQFPNYSSELNVNALLLGDSALYLCASSLQTNRDTQYFGPGTRLTVL.

The chain couples TRBV2 to TRBJ1-4; D is unresolved. Germline loops: CDR1 SNHLY, CDR2 FYNNEI. The CDR3 extends over 14 amino acids. V was shortened by 11 bases and J by 5 bases, with 18 bases between the two germline ends. The chain's CDR3 is CAGDTGLMNEKLFF. The DNA for the CDR3 is TGTGCCGGCGATACCGGGCTAATGAATGAAAAACTGTTTTTT.

V usage is TRBV4-1 and J usage is TRBJ2-1, with 8 positions matching TRBD2. CDR3 length: 16 amino acids. The germline gives CDR1 MGHRA, CDR2 YSYEKL. V shed 4 bases and J 4 bases; nucleotides not matched to a gene: 9. The CDR3 DNA reads as TGCGCCAGCAGCCCCCTAGCACTAGCGGAATACAATGAGCAGTTCTTC. Protein sequence: CASSPLALAEYNEQFF.

The chain uses TRBV29-1 and TRBJ2-5; TRBD1 matches 12 bases. V trimming: 6 bases; J trimming: 5 bases; junction bases outside the gene matches: 4. The CDR3 covers 13 residues. Germline CDR1 SQVTM, CDR2 ANQGSEA. The CDR3 nucleotides are TGCAGCGTGGGGACAGGGGGCTGGGAGACCCAGTACTTC. This encodes CSVGTGGWETQYF. Together with reference TRBV29-1 and TRBJ2-5, the CDR3 gives the full variable domain: SAVISQKPSRDICQRGTSLTIQCQVDSQVTMMFWYRQQPGQSLTLIATANQGSEATYESGFVIDKFPISRPNLTFSTLTVSNMSPEDSSIYLCSVGTGGWETQYFGPGTRLLVL.

The chain joins TRBV18 to TRBJ1-1; D call uncertain. From germline, CDR1 is KGHSH and CDR2 LQKENI. V shed 2 bases and J shed 1 base, with 8 bases lying between them. The CDR3 extends over 14 amino acids. The chain's CDR3 is CASSPLPENTEAFF. CDR3 nucleotides: TGTGCCAGCTCACCATTACCAGAGAACACTGAAGCTTTCTTT.

The chain couples TRBV5-1 to TRBJ2-2; D possibly corresponds to TRBD1 (6 bases). The CDR3 covers 17 residues. V dropped 1 base and J dropped 5 bases, with 18 bases sitting between them. Germline-derived CDR1 and CDR2 are SGHRS and YFSETQ. The CDR3 DNA follows: TGCGCCAGCAGCTTGATAGGCAGGGTCCAGGGGACCGGGGAGCTGTTTTTT. Translating gives CASSLIGRVQGTGELFF.

The chain employs TRBV3-1 (or the pseudogene TRBV3-2) and TRBJ2-2; 12 bases match TRBD2. V gave up 1 base and J gave up 4 bases; unmatched junction bases: 10. The V gene's germline CDR1 is LGHDT and CDR2 YNNKEL (reference sequence). This CDR3 contains 19 residues. The chain's CDR3 is CASSQGLAGGGYGTGELFF. CDR3 coding DNA: TGTGCCAGCAGCCAAGGGCTAGCGGGAGGGGGTTACGGCACCGGGGAGCTGTTTTTT.

The CDR3 protein is CASSEYLDNSPLHF. CDR3 coding DNA: TGTGCCAGCAGTGAATATCTAGATAATTCACCCCTCCACTTT. The chain combines TRBV25-1 with TRBJ1-6; D is uncertain. Germline V gene sequence: CDR1 MGHDK, CDR2 SYGVNS. The germline V and J ends were trimmed by 0 bases and 5 bases, with 5 bases remaining between them. The CDR3 loop spans 14 amino acids. Based on the CDR3 plus reference TRBV25-1 and TRBJ1-6, the full variable domain is EADIYQTPRYLVIGTGKKITLECSQTMGHDKMYWYQQDPGMELHLIHYSYGVNSTEKGDLSSESTVSRIRTEHFPLTLESARPSHTSQYLCASSEYLDNSPLHFGNGTRLTVT.

The chain uses TRBV27 and TRBJ1-4; no clear D gene. The CDR3 totals 15 residues. Trimming removed 3 bases at V and 8 bases at J, with 16 bases between. Germline CDR1 MNHEY, CDR2 SMNVEV (reference sequence). CDR3 protein: CASSLYGLRAEKLFF. The DNA of the CDR3 is TGTGCCAGCAGTTTGTATGGTCTTAGGGCAGAAAAACTGTTTTTT.

V is TRBV5-1 and J is TRBJ1-1; D is perhaps TRBD1 (5 bases). V lost 4 bases, J lost 1 base, and 23 bases lay in between. Germline CDR1 SGHRS, CDR2 YFSETQ. The CDR3 has 18 residues. In DNA form, the CDR3 reads TGCGCCAGCAGCCGTCTGGGAGAAAGGGACCATGGGAACACTGAAGCTTTCTTT. It specifies CASSRLGERDHGNTEAFF.

The chain employs TRBV11-3 and TRBJ2-5; D is uncertain. The CDR3 is 13 residues long. Germline-derived CDR1 and CDR2 are SGHNT and YENEEA. Deletions cut 5 bases from V and 4 bases from J, with 11 bases between. The CDR3 reads CASSPGWGETQYF. The CDR3 DNA sequence: TGTGCCAGCAGCCCCGGATGGGGAGAGACCCAGTACTTC.

The gene calls are TRBV5-1 and TRBJ2-5; D is possibly TRBD1 (5 bases). Germline values: CDR1 SGHRS, CDR2 YFSETQ. V lost 0 bases to trimming and J lost 9 bases, with 9 bases between them. This CDR3 is built from 12 residues. Here the CDR3 DNA reads TGCGCCAGCAGCTTGGGCAGGGATTCCCAGTACTTC. This codes for CASSLGRDSQYF.

This chain uses TRBV7-9 with TRBJ2-5, with TRBD2 matching 9 bases. This CDR3 is built from 14 residues. After removal of 3 bases from V and 2 bases from J, the junction contained 1 base not matched to a gene. Germline values: CDR1 SEHNR, CDR2 FQNEAQ (reference sequence). The CDR3 sequence is CASSFLAGQETQYF. The CDR3 nucleotides read TGTGCCAGCAGCTTCCTAGCGGGACAAGAGACCCAGTACTTC.

V gene TRBV7-2 combines with J gene TRBJ2-7; the D gene is possibly TRBD1 (5 bases). The CDR3 has 14 amino acids. Germline V gene lookup returns CDR1 SGHTA and CDR2 FQGNSA. Trimming took off 6 bases at V and 1 base at J, with 13 bases between the two ends. CDR3 in amino acids: CASRRGDLSYEQYF. The CDR3 coding sequence is TGTGCCAGCAGAAGGGGCGACCTTTCCTACGAGCAGTACTTC.

The sample holds a few counts of this clone. The chain recombines TRBV2 with TRBJ2-5; D is perhaps TRBD1 (5 bases). V lost 5 bases and J 5 bases, leaving 12 bases between the germline ends. Germline V gene lookup returns CDR1 SNHLY and CDR2 FYNNEI. The CDR3 totals 13 residues. The CDR3: CASSKDTLETQYF. The CDR3 DNA sequence: TGTGCCAGCAGTAAGGACACGTTGGAGACCCAGTACTTC.

The V and J genes are TRBV3-1 (or the pseudogene TRBV3-2) and TRBJ2-7; the match to TRBD2 covers 8 bases. The CDR3 has 12 residues. CDR1 and CDR2 (germline): LGHDT, YNNKEL (reference sequence). After removal of 2 bases from V and 9 bases from J, the junction contained 3 bases not matched to a gene. The CDR3 coding sequence is TGTGCCAGCAGCCAATCCGGACTAGCGCAGTACTTC. Its translation is CASSQSGLAQYF.